This TCR beta chain derives from a study of shared clonotypes between healthy human individuals. TCRdb's copy holds only in-frame clones and misses some; the assay was immunoSEQ multiplex PCR. The table lists 2 million to 2.5 million clones, over 85% of them singletons. This CDR3 is built from 15 residues. V shed 2 bases and J shed 2 bases, with 12 bases lying between them. CDR1 is MNHNY and CDR2 is SVGAGI in the germline V gene (reference sequence). The sequence came from a man younger than 35 in good health. Some clones in this sample may be carry-over from other donors' samples. The sample comprised naive CD4+ T cells from PBMCs. Subset specified: CD45RA+ positively selected. The chain employs TRBV6-6 and TRBJ1-1; D possibly corresponds to TRBD1 (6 bases). Here the CDR3 reads CASSYVSGVNTEAFF. The CDR3 bases are TGTGCCAGCAGTTACGTTTCAGGGGTTAACACTGAAGCTTTCTTT.